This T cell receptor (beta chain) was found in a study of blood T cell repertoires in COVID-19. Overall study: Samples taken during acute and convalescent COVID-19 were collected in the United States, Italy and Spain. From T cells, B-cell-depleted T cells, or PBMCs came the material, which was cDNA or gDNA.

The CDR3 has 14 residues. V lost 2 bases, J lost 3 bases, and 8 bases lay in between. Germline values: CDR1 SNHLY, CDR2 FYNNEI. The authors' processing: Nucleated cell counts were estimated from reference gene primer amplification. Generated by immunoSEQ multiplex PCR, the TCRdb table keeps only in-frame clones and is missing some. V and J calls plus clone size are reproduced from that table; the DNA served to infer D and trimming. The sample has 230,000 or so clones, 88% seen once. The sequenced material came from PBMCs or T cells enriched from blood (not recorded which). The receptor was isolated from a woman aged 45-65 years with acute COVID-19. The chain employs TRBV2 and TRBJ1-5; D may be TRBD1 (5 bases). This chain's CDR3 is CASSERQFNQPQHF. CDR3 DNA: TGTGCCAGCAGTGAAAGACAGTTCAATCAGCCCCAGCATTTT.